The next 8 T cell receptor beta chains were all read from a single sample in a study of T cells expressing NK-cell markers. After re-calling the 5' RACE reads, TCRdb lists one entry per CDR3 protein, DNA absent. This repertoire includes roughly 150,000 distinct CDR3 sequences. Sequenced material: blood T cells: a sorted CD56 or NKG2C T cell subset, CD4+ or CD8+ T cells, or bulk PBMC T cells (not recorded which). The origin of the receptors is a woman aged 18-70 years in good health.

This chain uses TRBV15 with TRBJ2-5. The CDR3 runs 14 residues. Germline assignment: CDR1 LNHNV and CDR2 YYDKDF (reference sequence). This CDR3 reads CATSRQILQETQYF.

The rearrangement links TRBV4-1 to TRBJ1-6. Germline loops: CDR1 MGHRA, CDR2 YSYEKL. The CDR3 spans 16 residues. This CDR3 reads CASSQDQGGRNSPLHF.

V usage is TRBV20-1 and J usage is TRBJ2-3; with no DNA, the TCRdb D assignment of TRBD2 cannot be verified. In germline, CDR1 is DFQATT, CDR2 SNEGSKA (reference sequence). The CDR3 loop spans 15 amino acids. CDR3 sequence: CSAHPRPTVSDTQYF.

The gene calls are TRBV5-1 and TRBJ1-1; TCRdb's D gene call, TRBD1, goes unchecked for lack of DNA. The CDR3 sequence is 13 residues long. Per the germline V gene, CDR1 is SGHRS and CDR2 is YFSETQ. CDR3: CASIGDPGTEAFF.

The V gene is TRBV9, the J gene TRBJ2-1; TCRdb's D call, TRBD2, is unchecked because there is no DNA. CDR1 is SGDLS and CDR2 is YYNGEE in the germline V gene. This CDR3 spans 16 amino acids. The CDR3 reads CASSVVGSGGINEQFF.

The V and J genes are TRBV7-2 and TRBJ1-1. CDR1 SGHTA and CDR2 FQGNSA come from the germline V gene. This CDR3 region has 13 residues. The CDR3 loop reads CASSLAPQLEAFF.

The genes are TRBV6-4 and TRBJ2-1; lacking DNA, the TRBD2 call made by TCRdb goes unchecked. Germline V gene lookup returns CDR1 MRHNA and CDR2 SNTAGT. This CDR3 is 17 amino acids long. CDR3 sequence: CASARGVTSGETDEQFF.

The genes are TRBV12-3 or TRBV12-4 and TRBJ1-2; TCRdb picks TRBD1, but there is no DNA to check that call. The CDR3 sequence is 14 residues long. CDR3 residues: CASSGHGRFYGYTF.